These 20 T cell receptor beta chains were sequenced from one sample in a study of cytomegalovirus exposure and HLA in healthy donors. The PCR contained 60 Vbeta and 13 Jbeta primers. The method was immunoSEQ multiplex PCR; TCRdb's version includes in-frame clones alone and lacks a portion of them. The repertoire holds about 120,000 clones, with over 70% as singletons. Sample: PBMCs. The receptors derive from a man aged 18 to 35 in good health and CMV-seropositive.

Comments on this clone: At one end, the junction sequence differs from germline, possibly due to a read error. V usage is TRBV7-8 and J usage is TRBJ1-2; D gene unclear. CDR3 length equals 16 residues. Per the germline V gene, CDR1 is SGHVS and CDR2 is FQNEAQ. The CDR3 DNA reads TGTGCCAGCAGCTTAGGGCGTCGGATAAGTAACTATGGCTACACCTTT. Translation: CASSLGRRISNYGYTF.

V is TRBV5-1 and J is TRBJ2-2, with 10 nucleotides matching TRBD1. This CDR3 has 16 amino acids. CDR1 and CDR2 from the germline V gene are SGHRS and YFSETQ. Trimming cost V 8 bases and J 6 bases; bases outside gene matches: 13. For the CDR3, the DNA is TGCGCCAGTCACGGGACAGGGGTTAGAGACGCCGGGGAGCTGTTTTTT. Protein sequence: CASHGTGVRDAGELFF.

The V call is TRBV19, the J call TRBJ1-2, with 7 bases matching TRBD1. Losses at the gene ends were 4 bases for V and 4 bases for J; bases not matched to a gene: 6. Looked up from germline, CDR1 is LNHDA and CDR2 is SQIVND (reference sequence). The CDR3 has 14 residues. CDR3 sequence (DNA): TGTGCCAGTAGTAACAGGGACAGATTCTATGGCTACACCTTC. It yields the protein CASSNRDRFYGYTF.

The rearrangement joins TRBV29-1 to TRBJ2-7; 7 positions agree with TRBD1. Germline CDR1 SQVTM, CDR2 ANQGSEA. This CDR3 has 13 residues. V gave up 5 bases and J gave up 4 bases; unmatched junction bases: 8. The CDR3, as DNA: TGCAGCGTTCTCCCCCGGGACAGTTACGAGCAGTACTTC. Translating it yields CSVLPRDSYEQYF.

The chain uses TRBV10-3 and TRBJ1-5; D gene ambiguous. Trimming took off 4 bases at V and 1 base at J, with 11 bases between the two ends. Germline lookup yields CDR1 ENHRY and CDR2 SYGVKD. This CDR3 spans 15 amino acids. The CDR3 here is CAISGTSTSNQPQHF. Here the CDR3 DNA reads TGTGCCATCAGTGGCACCAGTACGAGCAATCAGCCCCAGCATTTT.

The V call is TRBV11-2, the J call TRBJ1-1; TRBD1 aligns across 8 bases. Germline V gene lookup returns CDR1 SGHAT and CDR2 FQNNGV. The CDR3 has 13 residues. Germline trimming cut 5 bases from V and 3 bases from J; bases unmatched to any gene: 2. CDR3 protein: CASSATGDTEAFF. The DNA of the CDR3 is TGTGCCAGCAGCGCGACAGGGGACACTGAAGCTTTCTTT.

This clone was seen a single time. The chain links TRBV6-1 to TRBJ2-7, with D possibly being TRBD2 (6 bases). The length of the CDR3 is 15 residues. V shed 1 base and J shed 2 bases, with 12 bases lying between them. Germline CDR1 reads MNHNS; CDR2 reads SASEGT. CDR3 sequence: CASSEDDSGPYEQYF. In DNA, the CDR3 is TGTGCCAGCAGTGAAGATGATAGCGGACCCTACGAGCAGTACTTC.

A single count supports this clone. The rearrangement uses TRBV21-1 and TRBJ1-5; the table's D call of TRBD1 was not tested on the DNA. TRBV21-1 constitutes a pseudogene. The CDR3 extends over 14 amino acids. The CDR3 bases are TGTGCCCTCCCGAGAAACGGGACAAGACAGCCCCAGCATTTT. Encoded protein: CALPRNGTRQPQHF.

The CDR3 sequence is CASSLDRTYEQYF. For the CDR3, the DNA is TGTGCCAGCAGCTTAGACAGAACCTACGAGCAGTACTTC. V usage is TRBV11-2 and J usage is TRBJ2-7; unclear D gene. CDR3 length: 13 amino acids. Germline assignment: CDR1 SGHAT and CDR2 FQNNGV. Trimming removed 0 bases at V and 2 bases at J, with 5 bases between.

This chain links TRBV5-6 with TRBJ2-1, with a tentative D call TRBD2 (6 bases). V lost 5 bases and J lost 12, with 15 bases in between. In germline, CDR1 is SGHDT, CDR2 YYEEEE. The CDR3 is made up of 12 amino acids. CDR3 nucleotide sequence: TGTGCCAGCAGTCAGACTAGTAATCGGCAGTTCTTC. It codes for CASSQTSNRQFF.

The chain employs TRBV5-4 and TRBJ2-3; TRBD2 might be the D (6 bases). This CDR3 region has 15 residues. The germline V gene has CDR1 SGHNT and CDR2 YYREEE (reference sequence). The V end was cut by 2 bases, the J end by 4 bases, with 14 bases between. The CDR3 is CASSLRWGDSDTQYF. The CDR3 DNA reads as TGTGCCAGCAGCTTAAGGTGGGGGGACTCAGATACGCAGTATTTT.

The chain has TRBV5-1 and TRBJ2-1, with 16 bases that match TRBD2. Germline values: CDR1 SGHRS, CDR2 YFSETQ. Losses at the gene ends were 0 bases for V and 4 bases for J; bases not matched to a gene: 4. This CDR3 is 18 amino acids long. The chain's CDR3 is CASSLAGTSGGAYNEQFF. DNA for the CDR3: TGCGCCAGCAGCTTGGCCGGGACTAGCGGGGGGGCGTACAATGAGCAGTTCTTC.

CDR3 protein: CASSIIETQYF. DNA for the CDR3: TGTGCCAGCAGCATAATCGAGACCCAGTACTTC. V usage is TRBV7-9 and J usage is TRBJ2-5; D gene ambiguous. This CDR3 is 11 amino acids long. V lost 5 bases and J lost 5, with 6 bases in between. Germline V CDR1 and CDR2: SEHNR, FQNEAQ (reference sequence). Looking up the rest from reference TRBV7-9 and TRBJ2-5 gives the full variable domain: DTGVSQNPRHKITKRGQNVTFRCDPISEHNRLYWYRQTLGQGPEFLTYFQNEAQLEKSRLLSDRFSAERPKGSFSTLEIQRTEQGDSAMYLCASSIIETQYFGPGTRLLVL.

The V gene is TRBV5-1, the J gene TRBJ2-2; 9 nucleotides line up with TRBD1. Germline V gives CDR1 SGHRS, CDR2 YFSETQ. Trimming removed 0 bases from V and 10 bases from J; junction bases left unmatched: 7. CDR3 length equals 15 residues. This CDR3 reads CASSLVPGQGPELFF. The CDR3 bases are TGCGCCAGCAGCTTGGTCCCGGGACAGGGTCCGGAGCTGTTTTTT.

V usage is TRBV9 and J usage is TRBJ2-6; D call uncertain. The CDR3 extends over 16 amino acids. Trimming took 4 bases from V and 1 from J, leaving 12 bases between them. CDR1 and CDR2 from the germline V gene are SGDLS and YYNGEE. The DNA of the CDR3 is TGTGCCAGCAGCTCCTTCGAGACATCTGGGGCCAACGTCCTGACTTTC. The encoded protein is CASSSFETSGANVLTF.

The chain recombines TRBV7-9 with TRBJ2-7, with a possible D match to TRBD1 (5 bases). The V gene lost 2 bases and the J gene lost 5 bases, with 10 bases spanning the gap. The CDR3 consists of 13 residues. Germline values: CDR1 SEHNR, CDR2 FQNEAQ (reference sequence). CDR3 sequence: CASSLSGAHEQYF. The CDR3 DNA reads TGTGCCAGCAGCTTAAGTGGGGCCCACGAGCAGTACTTC.

V usage is TRBV9 and J usage is TRBJ2-7, with TRBD1 as a possible D gene (6 bases). Germline-derived CDR1 and CDR2 are SGDLS and YYNGEE. This CDR3 comprises 14 residues. Trimming left V 3 bases short and J 4 bases short, with 14 bases between. This chain's CDR3 is CASSDDDRRYEQYF. The CDR3 region has the DNA TGTGCCAGCAGCGACGACGACAGGCGGTACGAGCAGTACTTC.

With regard to this clone: A read error may account for a junction end that differs from germline. The chain is built from TRBV7-9 and TRBJ1-6; TRBD1 matches 7 bases. Germline CDR1 SEHNR, CDR2 FQNEAQ (reference sequence). The CDR3 spans 17 residues. The CDR3 region is CSSSFGTGQVNNSPLHF. CDR3 bases: TGTTCCAGCAGCTTTGGAACAGGACAGGTCAATAATTCACCCCTCCACTTT.

The rearrangement links TRBV5-1 to TRBJ2-3; tentative D call: TRBD2 (7 bases). With 5 bases removed from V and 0 bases from J, the gap between germline ends came to 10 bases. The CDR3 contains 14 residues. Germline V gene sequence: CDR1 SGHRS, CDR2 YFSETQ. CDR3 in amino acids: CASRGGASTDTQYF. The DNA for the CDR3 is TGCGCCAGCAGAGGGGGGGCCAGCACAGATACGCAGTATTTT.

A few counts support this clone. The V and J genes are TRBV19 and TRBJ1-5; D unresolved. This CDR3 has 13 amino acids. Germline loops: CDR1 LNHDA, CDR2 SQIVND (reference sequence). Trimming left V 10 bases short and J 0 bases short, with 10 bases between. The CDR3 sequence is CATTEFSNQPQHF. In DNA form, the CDR3 reads TGTGCCACTACAGAATTTAGCAATCAGCCCCAGCATTTT.